The 2 T cell receptor beta chains below were found in one sample sequenced in a study of shared clonotypes between healthy human individuals. Clones were sequenced by immunoSEQ multiplex PCR, and TCRdb holds only the in-frame ones, with some missing. The sample holds about 1.4 million clones, over 95% seen once. Sequencing was carried out using naive CD4+ T cells sorted from blood. The subset was: CD45RA+ positively selected. These TCRs come from a man aged 30-40 years in good health.

The chain has TRBV25-1 and TRBJ2-3; 8 nucleotides agree with TRBD1. The CDR3 sequence is 13 residues long. CDR1 is MGHDK, CDR2 SYGVNS, per germline. V dropped 6 bases and J dropped 6; count of bases not matched to a gene: 5. In nucleotides, the CDR3 is TGTGCCAGCAGATGGGCAGGGGGCGATACGCAGTATTTT. This translates into CASRWAGGDTQYF.

The V gene is TRBV10-3, the J gene TRBJ2-7; D remains unclear. The CDR3 runs to 13 residues. Trimming cost V 2 bases and J 6 bases, with 11 bases left between them. Germline loops: CDR1 ENHRY, CDR2 SYGVKD. CDR3 DNA: TGTGCCATCAGTGAGGCAAGGGCGACCGAGCAGTACTTC. As protein: CAISEARATEQYF.